These T cell receptor beta chains were read from a single sample in a study of post-analysis software for immune sequencing data. TCRdb reanalysed the PCR reads using MiXCR and keeps one entry per CDR3 protein. The sample holds about 500,000 distinct CDR3 sequences, 45% seen once. Sample: blood. Receptor source: a girl between 5 and 17 years old with multiple sclerosis. CDR3s include the opening cysteine and the closing phenylalanine or tryptophan. Fields, in order: J gene, D gene, V gene, clone size, CDR3 protein, CDR3 DNA. A D gene is named only where the DNA matches it firmly. Clone sizes are given selectively: once, few, many, or a class where the clone is expanded.

J: TRBJ2-7
D: .
V: TRBV19
size: once
CDR3: CASSMTRVGHPSSYEQYF
DNA: TGTGCCAGTAGTATGACTCGCGTGGGACACCCTAGCTCCTACGAGCAGTACTTC

J: TRBJ2-7
D: TRBD1
V: TRBV28
size: .
CDR3: CASRGQAYEQYF
DNA: TGTGCCAGCAGGGGACAGGCATACGAGCAGTACTTC

J: TRBJ2-5
D: .
V: TRBV7-7
size: once
CDR3: CASSPLLQGTQYF
DNA: TGTGCTAGCAGCCCATTACTGCAAGGGACCCAGTACTTC

J: TRBJ2-7
D: .
V: TRBV7-9
size: few
CDR3: CASSLTVYEQYF
DNA: TGTGCCAGCAGCTTGACGGTGTACGAGCAGTACTTC

J: TRBJ2-1
D: TRBD2
V: TRBV29-1
size: few
CDR3: CSVEGAGAGDEQFF
DNA: TGCAGCGTTGAAGGAGCGGGAGCGGGCGATGAGCAGTTCTTC

J: TRBJ2-1
D: .
V: TRBV29-1
size: .
CDR3: CSVAGAVRNEQFF
DNA: TGCAGCGTTGCGGGAGCTGTCCGCAATGAGCAGTTCTTC

J: TRBJ2-5
D: TRBD2
V: TRBV7-2
size: .
CDR3: CASSQLAVQETQYF
DNA: TGTGCCAGCAGCCAACTAGCGGTACAAGAGACCCAGTACTTC

J: TRBJ2-1
D: .
V: TRBV10-3
size: .
CDR3: CAISEDGRVRNEQFF
DNA: TGTGCCATCAGTGAGGATGGCAGGGTCCGCAATGAGCAGTTCTTC

J: TRBJ1-4
D: .
V: TRBV20-1
size: few
CDR3: CSARRWQNEKLFF
DNA: TGCAGTGCTAGAAGGTGGCAGAATGAAAAACTGTTTTTT

J: TRBJ2-1
D: TRBD2
V: TRBV20-1
size: .
CDR3: CSSRAGTSGDEQFF
DNA: TGCAGTTCCCGGGCCGGGACTAGCGGCGATGAGCAGTTCTTC

J: TRBJ2-1
D: TRBD2
V: TRBV7-9
size: .
CDR3: CASSPFVAGVYNEQFF
DNA: TGTGCCAGCAGCCCATTCGTAGCGGGAGTATACAATGAGCAGTTCTTC

J: TRBJ2-1
D: TRBD2
V: TRBV20-1
size: few
CDR3: CSASGAGTSEQFF
DNA: TGCAGTGCTAGTGGGGCTGGGACTAGCGAGCAGTTCTTC

J: TRBJ2-3
D: TRBD2
V: TRBV29-1
size: few
CDR3: CSVGSGGPTDTQYF
DNA: TGCAGCGTTGGGTCGGGAGGGCCAACAGATACGCAGTATTTT

J: TRBJ2-1
D: .
V: TRBV7-9
size: .
CDR3: CASSPAGLRNEQFF
DNA: TGTGCCAGCAGTCCCGCGGGACTCCGCAATGAGCAGTTCTTC

J: TRBJ1-1
D: .
V: TRBV20-1
size: few
CDR3: CSARADRNTEAFF
DNA: TGCAGTGCTAGGGCCGACAGGAACACTGAAGCTTTCTTT

J: TRBJ1-2
D: .
V: TRBV7-2
size: many
CDR3: CASSLVRRNYGYTF
DNA: TGTGCCAGCAGCTTAGTCAGACGGAACTATGGCTACACCTTC

J: TRBJ2-1
D: TRBD2
V: TRBV4-3
size: few
CDR3: CASSQGVLAGVGNEQFF
DNA: TGCGCCAGCAGCCAAGGTGTACTAGCGGGAGTAGGCAATGAGCAGTTCTTC

J: TRBJ1-2
D: .
V: TRBV29-1
size: .
CDR3: CSVEEGRGYTF
DNA: TGCAGCGTTGAAGAAGGGCGAGGCTACACCTTC

J: TRBJ1-6
D: TRBD1
V: TRBV6-2/TRBV6-3
size: .
CDR3: CASSYSTGENSPLHF
DNA: TGTGCCAGCAGTTACTCGACAGGGGAAAATTCACCCCTCCACTTT

J: TRBJ2-1
D: TRBD1
V: TRBV28
size: .
CDR3: CASSWQGGLYNEQFF
DNA: TGTGCCAGCAGTTGGCAAGGGGGCCTCTACAATGAGCAGTTCTTC

J: TRBJ2-7
D: .
V: TRBV3-1
size: .
CDR3: CASSQVGQKSYEQYF
DNA: TGTGCCAGCAGCCAAGTAGGACAGAAGAGCTACGAGCAGTACTTC

J: TRBJ2-7
D: TRBD2
V: TRBV6-1
size: .
CDR3: CASSTRVRGRRIYEQYF
DNA: TGTGCCAGCAGTACGAGGGTACGCGGGAGGAGAATCTACGAGCAGTACTTC

J: TRBJ2-2
D: TRBD1
V: TRBV29-1
size: .
CDR3: CSAHLGTGRTGELFF
DNA: TGCAGCGCCCACCTTGGGACAGGGCGCACCGGGGAGCTGTTTTTT

J: TRBJ2-7
D: .
V: TRBV20-1
size: once
CDR3: CSARVAYSPWEQYF
DNA: TGCAGTGCTAGAGTGGCCTACTCCCCTTGGGAGCAGTACTTC

J: TRBJ2-7
D: TRBD2
V: TRBV7-3
size: .
CDR3: CASSLGLADNEQYF
DNA: TGTGCCAGCAGCTTGGGTCTAGCGGACAATGAGCAGTACTTC

J: TRBJ2-6
D: .
V: TRBV25-1
size: .
CDR3: CASSEYRGGANVLTF
DNA: TGTGCCAGCAGTGAATACAGGGGTGGGGCCAACGTCCTGACTTTC